Listed here are 26 T cell receptor beta chains from one sample, sequenced in a study of control samples from healthy donors and cancer patients. The assay was immunoSEQ multiplex PCR, and TCRdb's table has in-frame clones only and misses some. The sample carries hundreds of thousands of clones, about four fifths recorded once. Sequencing was performed on PBMCs. Receptors were obtained from a woman aged 60-70 years with lung cancer.

V is TRBV6-5 and J is TRBJ1-4; no reliable D call. Germline assignment: CDR1 MNHEY and CDR2 SVGAGI. The CDR3 extends over 14 amino acids. V was trimmed by 4 bases and J by 7 bases, leaving 13 bases between them. The CDR3 loop reads CASSLDPRGEKLFF. CDR3 bases: TGTGCCAGCAGTTTAGACCCCCGGGGTGAAAAACTGTTTTTT.

The V and J genes are TRBV7-8 and TRBJ2-3; maybe TRBD1 (6 bases). This CDR3 spans 16 amino acids. Germline CDR1 and CDR2: SGHVS and FQNEAQ. Trimming took off 2 bases at V and 5 bases at J, with 17 bases between the two ends. The CDR3 sequence is CASSLSTGSSLDTQYF. CDR3 coding DNA: TGTGCCAGCAGCTTATCAACAGGGTCGTCTTTAGATACGCAGTATTTT.

V and J are TRBV3-1 (or the pseudogene TRBV3-2) and TRBJ2-3, with TRBD2 as a possible D gene (7 bases). CDR3 length equals 15 residues. Germline V lookup: CDR1 LGHDT, CDR2 YNNKEL (reference sequence). Deletions cut 3 bases from V and 4 bases from J, with 14 bases between. CDR3 loop: CASSHAGRGADTQYF. The CDR3 nucleotides are TGTGCCAGCAGCCATGCGGGGAGGGGGGCAGATACGCAGTATTTT.

This chain joins TRBV27 and TRBJ2-7; TRBD1 or TRBD2 may be the D gene (5 bases each). The CDR3 has 13 amino acids. V lost 4 bases, J lost 6 bases, and 13 bases lay in between. Germline assignment: CDR1 MNHEY and CDR2 SMNVEV (reference sequence). CDR3 protein: CASSWDPGGEQYF. The CDR3 DNA sequence: TGTGCCAGCAGTTGGGACCCCGGAGGCGAGCAGTACTTC.

There are a few counts of this clone. V gene TRBV28 combines with J gene TRBJ2-7; D possibly matches TRBD1 or TRBD2 (6 bases each). The CDR3 is 12 residues long. The germline V gene has CDR1 MDHEN and CDR2 SYDVKM. Between the trimmed V and J ends, which lost 2 bases and 9 bases, there was a span of 11 bases. The CDR3 reads CASSLIGGRQYF. CDR3 bases: TGTGCCAGCAGTTTAATCGGGGGCCGGCAGTACTTC.

The rearrangement links TRBV27 to TRBJ2-1; the D call may be TRBD1 or TRBD2 (5 bases each). Germline V lookup: CDR1 MNHEY, CDR2 SMNVEV (reference sequence). V dropped 6 bases and J dropped 6 bases, with 27 bases sitting between them. The length of the CDR3 is 18 residues. The CDR3 region has the DNA TGTGCCAGCAGCCTGAATCCATTTACGGGGCCGCCAATCAATGAGCAGTTCTTC. This encodes CASSLNPFTGPPINEQFF.

The J gene is TRBJ2-1, the V gene TRBV28, with D possibly matching TRBD2 (6 bases). The V gene's germline CDR1 is MDHEN and CDR2 SYDVKM. This CDR3 is built from 16 residues. Trimming cost V 4 bases and J 2 bases, with 15 bases left between them. DNA for the CDR3: TGTGCCAGCAGTTCCCCCGGGACTCCGCCCTACAATGAGCAGTTCTTC. Its translation: CASSSPGTPPYNEQFF.

The chain carries TRBV10-3 and TRBJ1-2; 9 bases match TRBD1. Germline values: CDR1 ENHRY, CDR2 SYGVKD. V shed 2 bases, J shed 7 bases, and the junction held 8 bases outside the gene matches. CDR3 length equals 15 residues. The CDR3 region is CAISEVGQGQSGYTF. The DNA of the CDR3 is TGTGCCATCAGTGAGGTGGGACAGGGACAGTCTGGCTACACCTTC.

A single count supports this clone. V is TRBV30 and J is TRBJ2-7; D may be TRBD1 or TRBD2 (5 bases each). CDR3 length: 16 residues. The germline CDR1 and CDR2 sequences are GTSNPN and SVGIG (reference sequence). With 1 base removed from V and 2 bases from J, the gap between germline ends came to 18 bases. The CDR3: CAWSGYTGAGPYEQYF. As DNA, the CDR3 is TGTGCCTGGAGTGGTTACACCGGGGCGGGCCCCTACGAGCAGTACTTC.

The genes are TRBV28 and TRBJ1-5; 8 bases fit TRBD1. CDR1 MDHEN and CDR2 SYDVKM come from the germline V gene. This CDR3 contains 15 residues. The V and J ends lost 7 bases and 7 bases, in that order; junction bases with no gene match: 12. CDR3 nucleotides: TGTGCCAGCATAGGACAGGGAACTTCTGGCCAGCCCCAGCATTTT. It specifies CASIGQGTSGQPQHF.

This clone was found many times. The chain has TRBV18 and TRBJ1-2, with a weak D call TRBD1 (6 bases). The ends were cut back, 2 bases at V and 6 bases at J, with 10 bases in the middle. The germline gives CDR1 KGHSH, CDR2 LQKENI. This CDR3 is built from 13 residues. The CDR3 coding sequence is TGTGCCAGCTCACCAGACAGGTTCCATGGCTACACCTTC. Protein: CASSPDRFHGYTF.

The V gene is TRBV3-1 (or the pseudogene TRBV3-2), the J gene TRBJ1-4, with D perhaps matching TRBD1 (6 bases). V dropped 3 bases and J dropped 8 bases, with 13 bases sitting between them. The CDR3 is 14 amino acids. CDR1 and CDR2 from the germline V gene are LGHDT and YNNKEL (reference sequence). The CDR3 protein is CASSQTGMMEKLFF. CDR3 bases: TGTGCCAGCAGCCAGACAGGTATGATGGAAAAACTGTTTTTT.

The chain carries TRBV5-6 and TRBJ1-4; perhaps TRBD1 as D (5 bases). Germline-derived CDR1 and CDR2 are SGHDT and YYEEEE. V lost 0 bases and J 0 bases, leaving 15 bases between the germline ends. The CDR3 contains 18 residues. The CDR3 spells CASSLVGRRGSTNEKLFF. As DNA, the CDR3 is TGTGCCAGCAGCTTGGTGGGCAGGAGGGGCTCAACTAATGAAAAACTGTTTTTT.

The chain employs TRBV9 and TRBJ1-6; 8 bases fit TRBD1. CDR3 length equals 16 residues. The V and J ends lost 4 bases and 5 bases, in that order; junction bases with no gene match: 8. From germline, CDR1 is SGDLS and CDR2 YYNGEE. CDR3 nucleotides: TGTGCCAGCAGCCAGGGGGCTGGGGTGAATAATTCACCCCTCCACTTT. Its protein is CASSQGAGVNNSPLHF.

The V and J genes are TRBV11-2 and TRBJ2-2, with a possible D match to TRBD2 (6 bases). The CDR3 is made up of 14 amino acids. Trimming pared 5 bases from V and 7 bases from J, leaving 14 bases between. CDR1 SGHAT and CDR2 FQNNGV come from the germline V gene. DNA for the CDR3: TGTGCCAGCAGCGGTGGCGGGATCGTCGGGGAGCTGTTTTTT. Encoded protein: CASSGGGIVGELFF.

This chain joins TRBV5-8 and TRBJ2-1; D not certain. V was pared by 0 bases and J by 0 bases, with 10 bases between. Germline V lookup: CDR1 SGHTS, CDR2 YDEGEE. The CDR3 loop spans 16 amino acids. The DNA of the CDR3 is TGTGCCAGCAGCTTGGTCGAGAAGAGCTCCTACAATGAGCAGTTCTTC. Translation: CASSLVEKSSYNEQFF. The full variable domain, its missing parts supplied by reference TRBV5-8 and TRBJ2-1, is EAGVTQSPTHLIKTRGQQATLRCSPISGHTSVYWYQQALGLGLQFLLWYDEGEERNRGNFPPRFSGRQFPNYSSELNVNALELEDSALYLCASSLVEKSSYNEQFFGPGTRLTVL.

The chain carries TRBV5-1 and TRBJ2-5, with D unclear. This CDR3 is 14 amino acids long. The V end was cut by 0 bases, the J end by 5 bases, with 11 bases between. Germline V gene lookup returns CDR1 SGHRS and CDR2 YFSETQ. CDR3 bases: TGCGCCAGCAGCTTGGATAGTGGTGAGGAGACCCAGTACTTC. This codes for CASSLDSGEETQYF. Full variable domain (remainder filled in from reference TRBV5-1 and TRBJ2-5): KAGVTQTPRYLIKTRGQQVTLSCSPISGHRSVSWYQQTPGQGLQFLFEYFSETQRNKGNFPGRFSGRQFSNSRSEMNVSTLELGDSALYLCASSLDSGEETQYFGPGTRLLVL.

Concerning this clone: Different DNA sequences within this sample yield the same CDR3. This sequence joins TRBV10-2 and TRBJ1-2; 7 nucleotides align to TRBD1. This CDR3 comprises 15 residues. Trimming took 0 bases from V and 1 from J; bases not matched to a gene: 2. Germline V gives CDR1 WSHSY, CDR2 SAAADI. The CDR3 nucleotides are TGCGCCAGCAGTGAGTCGACAGGGAGTAACTATGGCTACACCTTC. It is translated as CASSESTGSNYGYTF.

This clone appeared once. This sequence joins TRBV20-1 and TRBJ1-2; D remains ambiguous. The CDR3 loop spans 10 amino acids. CDR1 and CDR2 from the germline V gene are DFQATT and SNEGSKA (reference sequence). DNA for the CDR3: TGCAGCTCCTCAGCCCAAGGCTACACCTTC. This translates into CSSSAQGYTF.

V is TRBV19 and J is TRBJ2-7; D is unclear. V lost 4 bases, J lost 3 bases, and 10 bases lay in between. The CDR3 is made up of 13 amino acids. The germline CDR1 and CDR2 sequences are LNHDA and SQIVND (reference sequence). The CDR3 DNA is TGTGCCAGTAGTAAAGCACAGAGCTACGAGCAGTACTTC. It encodes CASSKAQSYEQYF. Together with reference TRBV19 and TRBJ2-7, the CDR3 gives the full variable domain: DGGITQSPKYLFRKEGQNVTLSCEQNLNHDAMYWYRQDPGQGLRLIYYSQIVNDFQKGDIAEGYSVSREKKESFPLTVTSAQKNPTAFYLCASSKAQSYEQYFGPGTRLTVT.

The gene calls are TRBV19 and TRBJ1-2; 7 bases line up with TRBD1. From germline, CDR1 is LNHDA and CDR2 SQIVND (reference sequence). V was clipped by 5 bases and J by 0 bases; unmatched bases: 6. CDR3 length: 15 residues. CDR3 amino acids: CASSPGTAANYGYTF. The CDR3 DNA sequence: TGTGCCAGTAGTCCGGGGACAGCGGCTAACTATGGCTACACCTTC. The full variable domain, completed using reference TRBV19 and TRBJ1-2, is DGGITQSPKYLFRKEGQNVTLSCEQNLNHDAMYWYRQDPGQGLRLIYYSQIVNDFQKGDIAEGYSVSREKKESFPLTVTSAQKNPTAFYLCASSPGTAANYGYTFGSGTRLTVV.

V is TRBV11-2 and J is TRBJ1-2, with D possibly matching TRBD1 (5 bases). Germline V gives CDR1 SGHAT, CDR2 FQNNGV. This CDR3 has 13 residues. Trimming cost V 5 bases and J 1 base, with 8 bases left between them. For the CDR3, the DNA is TGTGCCAGCAGCCCCCAGGGTAACTATGGCTACACCTTC. It codes for CASSPQGNYGYTF.

The genes are TRBV6-1 and TRBJ2-6; D not resolved. V was cut by 6 bases and J by 1 base, with 7 bases left in between. CDR3 length: 14 residues. Germline CDR1 is MNHNS and CDR2 is SASEGT. CDR3 nucleotide sequence: TGTGCCAGCAGCCTGGGTTCTGGGGCCAACGTCCTGACTTTC. Amino acid sequence: CASSLGSGANVLTF.

This clone was seen a handful of times. J is TRBJ1-3 and V is TRBV5-1; D gene unclear. This CDR3 is built from 16 residues. The V gene lost 0 bases and the J gene lost 0 bases, with 10 bases spanning the gap. CDR1 and CDR2 from the germline V gene are SGHRS and YFSETQ. As DNA, the CDR3 is TGCGCCAGCAGCTTGGACAGCCCTAGCTCTGGAAACACCATATATTTT. Translation gives CASSLDSPSSGNTIYF.

V usage is TRBV10-3 and J usage is TRBJ2-2; 8 nucleotides align to TRBD2. J lost 0 bases, V lost 8 bases, and 5 bases had no gene match. This CDR3 comprises 15 residues. CDR1 and CDR2 (germline): ENHRY, SYGVKD. CDR3: CAIGTTSANTGELFF. The CDR3 DNA reads TGTGCCATCGGGACGACTAGCGCGAACACCGGGGAGCTGTTTTTT.

The chain carries TRBV28 and TRBJ1-6; 8 positions match TRBD1. This CDR3 region has 14 residues. V lost 4 bases to trimming and J lost 7 bases; unmatched junction nucleotides: 3. Germline lookup yields CDR1 MDHEN and CDR2 SYDVKM. CDR3 nucleotides: TGTGCCAGCAGTTCGACAGGGGAAAATTCACCCCTCCACTTT. It yields the protein CASSSTGENSPLHF.